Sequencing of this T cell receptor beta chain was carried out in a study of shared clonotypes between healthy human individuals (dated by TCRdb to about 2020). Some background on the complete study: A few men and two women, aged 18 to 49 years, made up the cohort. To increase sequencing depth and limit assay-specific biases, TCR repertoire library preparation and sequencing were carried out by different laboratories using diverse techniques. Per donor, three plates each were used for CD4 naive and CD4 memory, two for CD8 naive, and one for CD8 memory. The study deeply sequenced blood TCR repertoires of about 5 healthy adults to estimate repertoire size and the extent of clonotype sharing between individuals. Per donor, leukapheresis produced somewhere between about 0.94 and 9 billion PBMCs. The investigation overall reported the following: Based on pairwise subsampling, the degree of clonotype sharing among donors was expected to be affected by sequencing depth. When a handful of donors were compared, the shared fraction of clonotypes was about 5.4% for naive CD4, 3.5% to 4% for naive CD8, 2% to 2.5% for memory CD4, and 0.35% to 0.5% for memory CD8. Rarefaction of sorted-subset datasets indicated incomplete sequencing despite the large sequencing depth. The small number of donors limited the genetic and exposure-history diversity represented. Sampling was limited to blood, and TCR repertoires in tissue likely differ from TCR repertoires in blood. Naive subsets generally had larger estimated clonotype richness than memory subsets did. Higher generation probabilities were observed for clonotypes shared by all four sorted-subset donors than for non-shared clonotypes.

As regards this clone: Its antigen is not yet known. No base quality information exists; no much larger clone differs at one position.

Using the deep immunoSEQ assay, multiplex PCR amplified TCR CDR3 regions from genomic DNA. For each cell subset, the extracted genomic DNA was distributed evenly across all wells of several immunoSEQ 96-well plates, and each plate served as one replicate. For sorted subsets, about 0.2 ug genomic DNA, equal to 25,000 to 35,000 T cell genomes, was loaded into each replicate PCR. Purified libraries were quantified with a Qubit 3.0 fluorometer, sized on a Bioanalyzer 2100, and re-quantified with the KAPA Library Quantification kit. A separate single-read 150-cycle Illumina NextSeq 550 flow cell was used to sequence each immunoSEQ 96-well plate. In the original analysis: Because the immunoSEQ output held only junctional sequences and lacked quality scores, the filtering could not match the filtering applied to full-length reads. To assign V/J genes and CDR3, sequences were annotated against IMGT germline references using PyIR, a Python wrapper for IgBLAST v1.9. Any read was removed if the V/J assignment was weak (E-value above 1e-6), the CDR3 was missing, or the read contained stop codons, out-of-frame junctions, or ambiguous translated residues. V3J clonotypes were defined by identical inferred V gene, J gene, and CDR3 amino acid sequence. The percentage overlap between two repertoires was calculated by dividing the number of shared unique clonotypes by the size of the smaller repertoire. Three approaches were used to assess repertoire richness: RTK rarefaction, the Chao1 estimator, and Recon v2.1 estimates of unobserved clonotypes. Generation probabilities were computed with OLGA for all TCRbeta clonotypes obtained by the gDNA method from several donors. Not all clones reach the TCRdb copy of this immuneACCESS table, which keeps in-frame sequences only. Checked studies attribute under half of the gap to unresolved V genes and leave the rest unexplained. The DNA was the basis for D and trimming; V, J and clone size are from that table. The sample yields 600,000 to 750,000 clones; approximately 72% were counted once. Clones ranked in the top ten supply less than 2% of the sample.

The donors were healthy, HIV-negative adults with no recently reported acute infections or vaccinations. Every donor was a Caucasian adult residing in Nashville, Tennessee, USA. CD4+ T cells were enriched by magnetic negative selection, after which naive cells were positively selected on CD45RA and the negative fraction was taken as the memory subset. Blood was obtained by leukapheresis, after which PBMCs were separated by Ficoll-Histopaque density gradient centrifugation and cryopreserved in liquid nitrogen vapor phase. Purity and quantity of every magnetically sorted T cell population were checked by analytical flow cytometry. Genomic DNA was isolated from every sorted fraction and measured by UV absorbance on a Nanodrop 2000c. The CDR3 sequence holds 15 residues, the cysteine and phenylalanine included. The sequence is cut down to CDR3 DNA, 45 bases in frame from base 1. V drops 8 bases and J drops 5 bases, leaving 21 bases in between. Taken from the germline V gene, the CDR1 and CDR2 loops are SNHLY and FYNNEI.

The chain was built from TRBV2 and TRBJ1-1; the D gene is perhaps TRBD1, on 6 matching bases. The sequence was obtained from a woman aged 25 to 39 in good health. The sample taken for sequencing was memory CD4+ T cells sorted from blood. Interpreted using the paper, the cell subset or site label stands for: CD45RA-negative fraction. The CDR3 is CASVGGSPSGTEAFF. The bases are TGTGCCAGCGTAGGGGGGTCCCCTTCGGGGACTGAAGCTTTCTTT.